This TCR beta chain was found in a study of OX40 agonist ivuxolimab in advanced cancers. Background on the study: Participants averaged approximately 65 years of age (range about 23 to 80) and were 75% to 90% male. Study outcomes and limitations: The study observed clonal expansion of CD4+ and CD8+ blood T cells by week 6 at 0.1 to 3.0 mg/kg.

The V gene's germline CDR1 is LNHDA and CDR2 SQIVND (reference sequence). This CDR3 contains 15 residues. The V segment lost 3 bases and the J segment 6 bases; nucleotides outside the gene matches: 6. To note about this clone: Antigen unknown.

The repertoire was sequenced with immunoSEQ multiplex PCR; TCRdb's copy has only in-frame clones and lacks some. The table records approximately 30,000 clones, 70% to 80% of them present only once. The source was CD4+ or CD8+ T cells sorted from blood, collected in a trial of the OX40 agonist ivuxolimab. The chain joins TRBV19 to TRBJ2-1, with 9 bases fitting TRBD1. The sequence derives from an adult with an advanced solid tumor such as melanoma, head and neck, liver or kidney cancer. The CDR3 DNA follows: TGTGCCAGTAGTATGACCGGGACAGGGACCAATGAGCAGTTCTTC. Its translation: CASSMTGTGTNEQFF.